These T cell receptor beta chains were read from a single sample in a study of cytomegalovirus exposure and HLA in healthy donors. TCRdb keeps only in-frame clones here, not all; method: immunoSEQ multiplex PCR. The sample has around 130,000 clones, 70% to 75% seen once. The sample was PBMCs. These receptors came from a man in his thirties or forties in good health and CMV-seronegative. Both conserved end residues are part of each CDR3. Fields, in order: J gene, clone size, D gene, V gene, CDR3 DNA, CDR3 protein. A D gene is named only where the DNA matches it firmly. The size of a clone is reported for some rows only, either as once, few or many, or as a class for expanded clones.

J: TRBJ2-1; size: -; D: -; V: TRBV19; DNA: TGTGCCAGTGGAGCGTCTTACCCCTACAATGAGCAGTTCTTC; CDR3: CASGASYPYNEQFF
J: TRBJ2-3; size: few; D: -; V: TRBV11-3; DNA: TGTGCCAGCAGCTTAGAAGAGGGGGCAGATACGCAGTATTTT; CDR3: CASSLEEGADTQYF
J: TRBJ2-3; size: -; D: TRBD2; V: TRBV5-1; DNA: TGCGCCAGCAGCTACACTAGCGGGGGGGCCCGGACAGATACGCAGTATTTT; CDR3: CASSYTSGGARTDTQYF
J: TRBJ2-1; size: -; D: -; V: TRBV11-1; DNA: TGTGCCAGCAGCCCCTCTAGCATCAATGAGCAGTTCTTC; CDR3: CASSPSSINEQFF
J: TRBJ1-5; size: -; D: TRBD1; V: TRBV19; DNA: TGTGCCAGTAGTTTCGGGACAGGGGGACATCAGCCCCAGCATTTT; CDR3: CASSFGTGGHQPQHF
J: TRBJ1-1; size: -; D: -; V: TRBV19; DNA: TGTGCCAGTAGTATAGTCTCCGTGAACACTGAAGCTTTCTTT; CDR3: CASSIVSVNTEAFF
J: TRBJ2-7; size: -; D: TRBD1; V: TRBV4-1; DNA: TGCGCCAGCAGCCAAGACGTGGCAGGGGGCCAGCACTTC; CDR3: CASSQDVAGGQHF
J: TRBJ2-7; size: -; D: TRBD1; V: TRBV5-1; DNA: TGCGCCAGCAGACCGAACAGGGGGTTGTACGACGAGCAGTACTTC; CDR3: CASRPNRGLYDEQYF
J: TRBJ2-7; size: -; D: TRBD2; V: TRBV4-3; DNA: TGCGCCAGCAGCCAAGGGGCTAGCGGGGGCTACGAGCAGTACTTC; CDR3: CASSQGASGGYEQYF
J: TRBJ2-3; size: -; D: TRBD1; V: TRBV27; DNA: TGTGCCAGCAGCTCTACAGGGGGCTTCGCAGATACGCAGTATTTT; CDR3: CASSSTGGFADTQYF
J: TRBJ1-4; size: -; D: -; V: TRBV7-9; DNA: TGTGCCAGCAGCCGGCAGGATGATCCTACAGGAAAACTGTTTTTT; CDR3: CASSRQDDPTGKLFF